These 8 T cell receptor beta chains were sequenced from one sample in a study of early T cells in non-severe SARS-CoV-2 infection. TCRdb ran MiXCR on the 5' RACE reads and lists one entry per CDR3 protein. The table shows around 60,000 distinct CDR3 sequences, with about 9.1% occurring only once. Material: whole blood. These receptors originate from an adult who was a healthcare worker with PCR-confirmed SARS-CoV-2 infection or an uninfected control (not recorded which).

At least ten counts were recorded for this clonotype. The chain joins TRBV3-1 to TRBJ2-5; D gene unclear. Germline V gene data show CDR1 as LGHDT and CDR2 as YNNKEL (reference sequence). The CDR3 extends over 14 amino acids. The V gene lost 1 base and the J gene lost 1 base, with 7 bases spanning the gap. Here the CDR3 DNA reads TGTGCCAGCAGCCAAGCTGTTTTCCAAGAGACCCAGTACTTC. Its translation: CASSQAVFQETQYF.

This clonotype has at least ten counts. The chain joins TRBV27 to TRBJ2-6, with 8 bases aligning to TRBD2. The CDR3 is made up of 17 amino acids. Losses at the gene ends were 3 bases for V and 0 bases for J; bases not matched to a gene: 4. Per the germline V gene, CDR1 is MNHEY and CDR2 is SMNVEV (reference sequence). CDR3 amino acids: CASSFSGVPSGANVLTF. CDR3 nucleotide sequence: TGTGCCAGCAGTTTTAGCGGGGTGCCCTCTGGGGCCAACGTCCTGACTTTC.

In this sample, this clonotype turned up a few times. The V and J genes are TRBV2 and TRBJ2-1, with TRBD2 matching 8 bases. The CDR3 has 13 residues. J lost 8 bases, V lost 8 bases, and 8 bases had no gene match. The germline V gene has CDR1 SNHLY and CDR2 FYNNEI. For the CDR3, the DNA is TGTGCCAGCGGAATAGCGGGAAGGTATGAGCAGTTCTTC. It yields the protein CASGIAGRYEQFF.

This clonotype was seen a few times. The rearrangement joins TRBV25-1 to TRBJ2-1, with 9 bases fitting TRBD2. The V gene end was trimmed by 5 bases and the J gene end by 0 bases; junction bases not matched to a gene: 5. The CDR3 extends over 16 amino acids. The germline V gene has CDR1 MGHDK and CDR2 SYGVNS. CDR3 DNA: TGTGCCAGCAGTCGTAGCGGGGGTAGCTCCTACAATGAGCAGTTCTTC. Translated, it gives CASSRSGGSSYNEQFF.

There are many counts of this clonotype. V usage is TRBV29-1 and J usage is TRBJ1-1; D is undetermined. Germline V gene lookup returns CDR1 SQVTM and CDR2 ANQGSEA. The CDR3 is 11 amino acids. The V end was cut by 1 base, the J end by 7 bases, with 7 bases between. DNA for the CDR3: TGCAGCGTTGAAGGGAGCCGTGAAGCTTTCTTT. It specifies CSVEGSREAFF.

This clonotype was observed a few times. The chain links TRBV5-4 to TRBJ2-7, with D possibly being TRBD1 (6 bases). There are 16 residues in the CDR3. From germline, CDR1 is SGHNT and CDR2 YYREEE (reference sequence). The germline V and J ends were trimmed by 3 bases and 9 bases, with 25 bases remaining between them. The CDR3 bases are TGTGCCAGCAGCTGGGGTGGGGGCTCCCGGGATGACGGGCAGTACTTC. Its protein is CASSWGGGSRDDGQYF.

This clonotype was seen at least ten times. The CDR3, as DNA: TGCAGTTTCCCCAGGGAGCCCCAGAGCTCCTACAATGAGCAGTTCTTC. Translating gives CSFPREPQSSYNEQFF. This chain connects TRBV20-1 to TRBJ2-1, with D perhaps given as TRBD1 or TRBD2 (5 bases each). The CDR3 consists of 16 residues. The germline CDR1 and CDR2 sequences are DFQATT and SNEGSKA (reference sequence). The ends were cut back, 8 bases at V and 0 bases at J, with 20 bases in the middle.

This clonotype was detected ten times or more. The chain links TRBV3-1 to TRBJ2-3; TRBD1 aligns across 8 bases. The trim removed 1 base at V and 3 bases at J, leaving 0 bases unmatched. The CDR3 is 14 residues long. Per germline, CDR1 LGHDT and CDR2 YNNKEL (reference sequence). CDR3 in DNA: TGTGCCAGCAGCCAAGGGGACAGGACAGATACGCAGTATTTT. Its protein product is CASSQGDRTDTQYF.